This note documents a single T cell receptor (beta chain) sequence. The assay was immunoSEQ multiplex PCR, and TCRdb's table has in-frame clones only and misses some. Of about 300,000 clones detected, over 75% appear once; the ten largest clones hold less than 10%. These data are taken from a study of blood T cell repertoires in COVID-19. CDR3 length: 13 amino acids. The V and J ends lost 5 bases and 4 bases respectively, with 12 bases between them. V is TRBV12-3 or TRBV12-4 and J is TRBJ2-7; tentatively, D is TRBD1 (6 bases). Sample: peripheral blood. The sequence came from a man aged 18-30 years with active or convalescent COVID-19. The CDR3 DNA reads TGTGCCAGCAGTCTCGTCGACAGGTACGAGCAGTACTTC. Translating gives CASSLVDRYEQYF.